This TCR beta chain is from a study of blood T cells in healthy people across ages. Study outcomes and limitations: Calculation of diversity from one million T cells yielded estimates considered to be underestimates.

In this sample, this clonotype turned up a few times. Its specificity is not known. Primers used in a second PCR of about 6 to 11 cycles were a sample-barcoded 5' primer and a J-beta primer mix. The yield of each sample was at least 2.5 million CDR3-containing paired-end reads. MiXCR was run by TCRdb on the 5' RACE reads, yielding one entry per CDR3 protein. Among approximately 1.5 million distinct CDR3 sequences listed, about 31% were seen once. CDR3 length: 16 residues. The germline gives CDR1 SGHRS, CDR2 YFSETQ. J lost 12 bases, V lost 0 bases, and 13 bases had no gene match. The chain couples TRBV5-1 to TRBJ2-1; the match to TRBD1 covers 9 bases. The material sequenced was blood. This receptor was obtained from a woman aged 25 to 39 in good health. CDR3 bases: TGCGCCAGCAGCTTGGATTATCGGACAGGGGACACCGGGCAGTTCTTC. It yields the protein CASSLDYRTGDTGQFF.